One and the same sample provided the 10 T cell receptor beta chains below, sequenced in a study of cytomegalovirus exposure and HLA in healthy donors. In the PCR, 60 Vbeta and 13 Jbeta primers were used. Only in-frame clones appear in the TCRdb table, and some are missing; sequencing was by immunoSEQ multiplex PCR. In the table there are 140,000 to 150,000 clones, 60% to 85% of which are singletons. Material: PBMCs. Receptors originate from a man aged 35 to 55 in good health and CMV-seropositive.

About this clone: At the DNA level, this CDR3 is encoded by other sequences in the same sample as well. The rearrangement links TRBV28 to TRBJ2-5, with 10 bases lining up with TRBD2. The length of the CDR3 is 15 residues. Germline trimming cut 2 bases from V and 4 bases from J; bases unmatched to any gene: 4. The germline V gene has CDR1 MDHEN and CDR2 SYDVKM. In DNA, the CDR3 is TGTGCCAGCAGTTTACCGCTAGCGGGGGTAGAGACCCAGTACTTC. Translating it yields CASSLPLAGVETQYF.

J is TRBJ2-2 and V is TRBV5-1, with TRBD2 identical over 7 bases. The CDR3 is 16 amino acids. Germline lookup yields CDR1 SGHRS and CDR2 YFSETQ. Trimming cost V 4 bases and J 3 bases; bases outside gene matches: 9. The CDR3 coding sequence is TGCGCCAGCAGCCCCTTGACTAGCCAGGACACCGGGGAGCTGTTTTTT. This codes for CASSPLTSQDTGELFF.

V gene TRBV5-1 combines with J gene TRBJ2-1; 9 bases are shared with TRBD2. V was pared by 4 bases and J by 6 bases, with 11 bases of the junction left unmatched. The CDR3 covers 16 residues. Germline V CDR1 and CDR2: SGHRS, YFSETQ. The CDR3: CASSPDSGRGRNEQFF. The CDR3 nucleotides are TGCGCCAGCAGCCCCGATAGCGGGAGAGGCCGCAATGAGCAGTTCTTC.

This chain links TRBV28 with TRBJ2-1; TRBD2 is a possible D gene (5 bases). Between the trimmed V and J ends, which lost 6 bases and 6 bases, there was a span of 15 bases. Germline CDR1 MDHEN, CDR2 SYDVKM. The CDR3 runs 14 residues. CDR3: CASSPGRRGNEQFF. The CDR3 region has the DNA TGTGCCAGCAGCCCCGGTCGCCGGGGCAATGAGCAGTTCTTC.

The chain uses TRBV19 and TRBJ2-5; 11 nucleotides line up with TRBD2. The closer fit of TRBJ2-7 to the DNA end suggests the J call may be wrong. The CDR3 is made up of 17 amino acids. Germline assignment: CDR1 LNHDA and CDR2 SQIVND (reference sequence). CDR3 in amino acids: CASSISWLAGGVHEQYF. Here the CDR3 DNA reads TGTGCCAGTAGTATTTCGTGGCTAGCGGGAGGCGTCCACGAGCAGTACTTC.

This clone appeared a few times. The chain uses TRBV2 and TRBJ1-2, with D tentatively TRBD1 (5 bases). Germline V gene lookup returns CDR1 SNHLY and CDR2 FYNNEI. The CDR3 is 14 amino acids. The V and J ends lost 4 bases and 3 bases respectively, with 12 bases between them. The CDR3 loop is CASSVEGAYYGYTF. The CDR3 DNA follows: TGTGCCAGCAGTGTAGAAGGGGCTTACTATGGCTACACCTTC.

This clone was detected only once. The rearrangement joins TRBV9 to TRBJ1-3; TRBD1 is a possible D gene (6 bases). This CDR3 comprises 16 residues. The V end lost 0 bases, the J end lost 5 bases, and 15 bases lay between the germline ends. Germline values: CDR1 SGDLS, CDR2 YYNGEE. As DNA, the CDR3 is TGTGCCAGCAGCGTAGAGCTACAGGGCGAGAGAAACACCATATATTTT. Protein product: CASSVELQGERNTIYF.

There are a few counts of this clone. The J gene is TRBJ2-7, the V gene TRBV20-1; TRBD2 matches at 7 bases. The CDR3 totals 11 residues. Germline-derived CDR1 and CDR2 are DFQATT and SNEGSKA (reference sequence). V trimming: 5 bases; J trimming: 5 bases; junction bases outside the gene matches: 3. In DNA form, the CDR3 reads TGCAGTGCTGACGCGGGAGACGAGCAGTACTTC. Its translation is CSADAGDEQYF.

The chain links TRBV4-3 to TRBJ1-1; 9 nucleotides agree with TRBD1. J gave up 7 bases and V 3 bases, and 3 bases lay outside the gene matches. In germline, CDR1 is LGHNA, CDR2 YSLEER. The CDR3 extends over 13 amino acids. The CDR3 protein is CASSQPTGGEAFF. CDR3 in DNA: TGCGCCAGCAGCCAGCCGACAGGGGGTGAAGCTTTCTTT.

The J gene is TRBJ1-5, the V gene TRBV27; a possible D gene is TRBD1 (5 bases). The CDR3 consists of 16 residues. V dropped 8 bases and J dropped 2 bases, with 19 bases sitting between them. CDR1 is MNHEY, CDR2 SMNVEV, per germline (reference sequence). CDR3 sequence reads: CASSRIRALGNQPQHF. CDR3 sequence (DNA): TGTGCCAGCTCTCGGATCAGGGCCTTGGGCAATCAGCCCCAGCATTTT.